The 26 T cell receptor beta chains below all came from one sample that was sequenced in a study of T cells after yellow fever vaccination. TCRdb itself ran the 5' RACE reads through MiXCR, one entry per CDR3 protein. The table has about 73,000 distinct CDR3 sequences, just under 8% seen once. Sequencing was performed on CD8+ T cells sorted from PBMCs, taken on the day of the yellow fever booster vaccination. Source of these receptors: a man aged 25-45 years who received the YFV17D yellow fever vaccine.

In this sample, this clonotype turned up a few times. The chain recombines TRBV6-2 or TRBV6-3 with TRBJ1-6, with D unclear. The V end was cut by 2 bases, the J end by 10 bases, with 6 bases between. Germline values: CDR1 MNHEY, CDR2 SVGEGT. CDR3 size: 12 residues. DNA for the CDR3: TGTGCCAGCAGTTACGGCGGATCACCCCTCCACTTT. This codes for CASSYGGSPLHF.

The chain has TRBV10-1 and TRBJ2-7; D gene ambiguous. The CDR3 is made up of 14 amino acids. Germline V lookup: CDR1 WNHNN, CDR2 SYGVQD (reference sequence). Trimming cost V 0 bases and J 7 bases, with 13 bases left between them. CDR3: CASSESQLGGEQYF. DNA of the CDR3: TGCGCCAGCAGTGAGTCGCAGCTCGGTGGAGAGCAGTACTTC.

This clonotype was observed many times. V usage is TRBV7-8 and J usage is TRBJ2-2; D assignment may be TRBD1 or TRBD2 (6 bases each). The germline V and J ends were trimmed by 1 base and 6 bases, with 12 bases remaining between them. The CDR3 is 15 amino acids. From germline, CDR1 is SGHVS and CDR2 FQNEAQ. The CDR3 loop is CASSLVGGTAGELFF. The DNA for the CDR3 is TGTGCCAGCAGCTTAGTCGGGGGCACGGCCGGGGAGCTGTTTTTT.

The V and J genes are TRBV5-1 and TRBJ2-1, with unresolved D. Germline CDR1 SGHRS, CDR2 YFSETQ. Trimming removed 4 bases from V and 6 bases from J, with 17 bases in between. The length of the CDR3 is 15 residues. The CDR3 DNA sequence: TGCGCCAGCAGCCTTCCGGGCCCAGGCGGCAATGAGCAGTTCTTC. It codes for CASSLPGPGGNEQFF.

This clonotype has only a few counts. The V call is TRBV7-9, the J call TRBJ1-2; D unclear. CDR1 and CDR2 (germline): SEHNR, FQNEAQ (reference sequence). CDR3 length equals 15 residues. The V end was cut by 4 bases, the J end by 3 bases, with 15 bases between. The CDR3 is CASSSLSYPHYGYTF. The CDR3 DNA follows: TGTGCCAGCAGCTCCCTCTCTTACCCCCACTATGGCTACACCTTC.

The table lists this clonotype with many counts. The V and J genes are TRBV7-3 and TRBJ2-7; D unresolved. CDR3 length: 13 amino acids. CDR1 and CDR2 from the germline V gene are SGHTA and FQGTGA. The ends were cut back, 1 base at V and 2 bases at J, with 6 bases in the middle. Here the CDR3 reads CASSLSGAYEQYF. The CDR3 DNA reads TGTGCCAGCAGCTTAAGTGGGGCCTACGAGCAGTACTTC.

This clonotype showed up just a few times. V usage is TRBV19 and J usage is TRBJ2-1; 9 bases are a match to TRBD2. CDR1 is LNHDA and CDR2 is SQIVND in the germline V gene (reference sequence). Trimming cost V 5 bases and J 0 bases; bases outside gene matches: 11. The CDR3 totals 18 residues. As DNA, the CDR3 is TGTGCCAGTAGTCCTGGGGGTAGCGGGGGTGGCTCCTACAATGAGCAGTTCTTC. It specifies CASSPGGSGGGSYNEQFF.

This clonotype was counted many times. The rearrangement joins TRBV7-9 to TRBJ2-1, with D unclear. From germline, CDR1 is SEHNR and CDR2 FQNEAQ (reference sequence). CDR3 length: 15 residues. The germline V and J ends were trimmed by 1 base and 4 bases, with 11 bases remaining between them. CDR3 in amino acids: CASSLGRSIYNEQFF. In nucleotides, the CDR3 is TGTGCCAGCAGCTTAGGGCGCTCGATTTACAATGAGCAGTTCTTC.

The chain uses TRBV20-1 and TRBJ2-2; D is uncertain. Germline assignment: CDR1 DFQATT and CDR2 SNEGSKA (reference sequence). The CDR3 sequence is 12 residues long. V was pared by 0 bases and J by 2 bases, with 1 base between. The CDR3 DNA reads as TGCAGTGCTAGAGAAAACACCGGGGAGCTGTTTTTT. Protein product: CSARENTGELFF.

This clonotype was found a few times. V gene TRBV6-2 or TRBV6-3 combines with J gene TRBJ2-1; D remains unclear. Trimming took 6 bases from V and 6 from J, leaving 18 bases between them. This CDR3 comprises 15 residues. CDR1 is MNHEY and CDR2 is SVGEGT in the germline V gene. CDR3 DNA sequence: TGTGCCAGCAGCCCCGACTGGGATTCCCTCAATGAGCAGTTCTTC. Amino acid sequence: CASSPDWDSLNEQFF.

This chain joins TRBV12-3 or TRBV12-4 and TRBJ2-3, with 9 bases that match TRBD2. The CDR3 runs to 15 residues. Germline trimming cut 5 bases from V and 2 bases from J; bases unmatched to any gene: 5. The DNA for the CDR3 is TGTGCCAGCAGTCCTAGCGGGATTAACACAGATACGCAGTATTTT. Translation gives CASSPSGINTDTQYF.

In this sample, this clonotype turned up many times. Sequence at one end of the junction differs from germline and may be a read error. This rearrangement joins TRBV18 to TRBJ2-7; D is unclear. The CDR3 is 12 residues long. In germline, CDR1 is KGHSH, CDR2 LQKENI. This CDR3 is CASSPRSREQYF. CDR3 nucleotides: TGTGCCAGCTCGCCACGGAGCCGCGAGCAGTACTTC.

This clonotype was recorded a few times. The chain links TRBV12-3 or TRBV12-4 to TRBJ2-3; D is perhaps TRBD1 (6 bases). Trimming took 5 bases from V and 6 from J, leaving 15 bases between them. The CDR3 sequence is 14 residues long. The CDR3 here is CASSLQGTEDTQYF. CDR3 coding DNA: TGTGCCAGCAGTCTCCAGGGGACGGAGGATACGCAGTATTTT.

The CDR3 nucleotides read TGTGCCAGCAGTGAAGGTAGTAATAGCTACGAGCAGTACTTC. This codes for CASSEGSNSYEQYF. The chain uses TRBV6-1 and TRBJ2-7; unclear D gene. Deletions cut 1 base from V and 3 bases from J, with 10 bases between. CDR1 and CDR2 from the germline V gene are MNHNS and SASEGT. The CDR3 is 14 residues long.

This clonotype was picked up a small number of times. V gene TRBV7-2 combines with J gene TRBJ2-3, with 12 bases fitting TRBD2. Per the germline V gene, CDR1 is SGHTA and CDR2 is FQGNSA. The CDR3 covers 17 residues. V lost 6 bases and J lost 6; bases outside the gene matches: 13. The DNA for the CDR3 is TGTGCCAGCAGTCCCTTGGGGCTAGCGGGAGGGAGGGATACGCAGTATTTT. This codes for CASSPLGLAGGRDTQYF.

There are a few counts of this clonotype. This sequence joins TRBV5-1 and TRBJ2-1; D call uncertain. Trimming cost V 5 bases and J 5 bases, with 8 bases left between them. The CDR3 sequence is 12 residues long. Germline V lookup: CDR1 SGHRS, CDR2 YFSETQ. The CDR3 sequence: CASRVGNNEQFF. CDR3 nucleotide sequence: TGCGCCAGCAGAGTAGGGAACAATGAGCAGTTCTTC. Looking up the rest from reference TRBV5-1 and TRBJ2-1 gives the full variable domain: KAGVTQTPRYLIKTRGQQVTLSCSPISGHRSVSWYQQTPGQGLQFLFEYFSETQRNKGNFPGRFSGRQFSNSRSEMNVSTLELGDSALYLCASRVGNNEQFFGPGTRLTVL.

This clonotype has only a few counts. This chain connects TRBV25-1 to TRBJ1-6; 7 nucleotides agree with TRBD1. The germline CDR1 and CDR2 sequences are MGHDK and SYGVNS. The CDR3 is 13 residues long. V lost 3 bases, J lost 9 bases, and 2 bases stayed unmatched. In DNA form, the CDR3 reads TGTGCCAGCAGTGACCAGGGGGGTTCACCCCTCCACTTT. This gives the protein CASSDQGGSPLHF.

This clonotype was counted many times. The chain recombines TRBV4-2 with TRBJ2-7, with a tentative D call TRBD2 (6 bases). Germline CDR1 reads LGHNA; CDR2 reads YNFKEQ. With 1 base removed from V and 2 bases from J, the gap between germline ends came to 6 bases. The CDR3 has 13 residues. CDR3 in amino acids: CASSQGLAYEQYF. For the CDR3, the DNA is TGTGCCAGCAGCCAAGGACTAGCCTACGAGCAGTACTTC.

The sample holds a few counts of this clonotype. V usage is TRBV15 and J usage is TRBJ2-3, with 9 bases aligning to TRBD1. Germline assignment: CDR1 LNHNV and CDR2 YYDKDF (reference sequence). The CDR3 is made up of 16 amino acids. V lost 1 base, J lost 5 bases, and 7 bases stayed unmatched. The CDR3 sequence is CATSRAGTGSIDTQYF. CDR3 DNA sequence: TGTGCCACCAGCAGAGCCGGGACAGGGTCGATAGATACGCAGTATTTT.

Only a few counts were recorded for this clonotype. The chain carries TRBV5-1 and TRBJ2-7; 9 nucleotides align to TRBD2. V was clipped by 5 bases and J by 4 bases; unmatched bases: 16. Per the germline V gene, CDR1 is SGHRS and CDR2 is YFSETQ. The CDR3 has 17 residues. CDR3: CASRAYLAGPTAYEQYF. The DNA for the CDR3 is TGCGCCAGCAGGGCCTACCTAGCGGGACCCACCGCGTACGAGCAGTACTTC.

This clonotype was found a few times. V and J are TRBV6-1 and TRBJ2-3, with 11 bases identical to TRBD1. Germline assignment: CDR1 MNHNS and CDR2 SASEGT. The CDR3 is made up of 16 amino acids. V shed 6 bases and J 6 bases; nucleotides not matched to a gene: 11. The CDR3 region has the DNA TGTGCCAGCAGACCCTCCGGACAGGGGGCGGGTGATACGCAGTATTTT. Its protein product is CASRPSGQGAGDTQYF.

Ten or more counts support this clonotype. This chain links TRBV2 with TRBJ2-7, with D tentatively TRBD1 or TRBD2 (5 bases each). Per the germline V gene, CDR1 is SNHLY and CDR2 is FYNNEI. The CDR3 is 14 residues long. The V end lost 5 bases, the J end lost 2 bases, and 13 bases lay between the germline ends. CDR3 residues: CASSTGTGPYEQYF. The CDR3 DNA is TGTGCCAGCAGTACCGGGACGGGGCCCTACGAGCAGTACTTC.

The V call is TRBV6-2 or TRBV6-3, the J call TRBJ2-3, with TRBD2 matching over 15 bases. The CDR3 consists of 17 residues. Germline CDR1 reads MNHEY; CDR2 reads SVGEGT. J was trimmed by 0 bases and V by 5 bases; bases with no gene match: 3. The CDR3, as DNA: TGTGCCAGCAGTCGGACTAGCGGGAGGGGGAGCACAGATACGCAGTATTTT. It yields the protein CASSRTSGRGSTDTQYF.

There are many counts of this clonotype. The chain has TRBV12-3 or TRBV12-4 and TRBJ2-5; 8 bases match TRBD2. The CDR3 is 13 residues long. V was pared by 6 bases and J by 4 bases, with 4 bases of the junction left unmatched. Written as DNA, the CDR3 is TGTGCCAGCAGCTTCAGCGGGAGAGAGACCCAGTACTTC. Protein sequence: CASSFSGRETQYF.

This chain uses TRBV10-3 with TRBJ2-7; TRBD2 aligns across 8 bases. The CDR3 spans 15 residues. Germline CDR1 reads ENHRY; CDR2 reads SYGVKD. V was clipped by 6 bases and J by 0 bases; unmatched bases: 7. The CDR3 here is CAIRFSTSDSYEQYF. CDR3 in DNA: TGTGCCATCAGATTTTCGACTAGCGACTCCTACGAGCAGTACTTC.

This clonotype has at least ten counts. The rearrangement joins TRBV20-1 to TRBJ2-7; D unclear. V lost 1 base to trimming and J lost 6 bases, with 10 bases between them. The CDR3 has 12 amino acids. The germline gives CDR1 DFQATT, CDR2 SNEGSKA (reference sequence). The CDR3 DNA follows: TGCAGTGCTAGAGCTGGCCTCCTCGAGCAGTACTTC. Translating it yields CSARAGLLEQYF.